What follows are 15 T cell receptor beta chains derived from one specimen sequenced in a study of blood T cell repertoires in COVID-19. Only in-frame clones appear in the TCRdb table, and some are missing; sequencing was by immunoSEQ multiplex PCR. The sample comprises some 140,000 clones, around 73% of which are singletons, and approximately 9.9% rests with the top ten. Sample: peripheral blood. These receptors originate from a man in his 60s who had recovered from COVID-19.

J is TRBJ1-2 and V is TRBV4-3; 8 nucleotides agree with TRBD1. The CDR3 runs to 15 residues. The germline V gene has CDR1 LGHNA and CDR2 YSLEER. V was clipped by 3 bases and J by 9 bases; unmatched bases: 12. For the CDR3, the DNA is TGCGCCAGCAGCCATTTGGACAGGGACGCTATGAGCTACACCTTC. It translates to CASSHLDRDAMSYTF.

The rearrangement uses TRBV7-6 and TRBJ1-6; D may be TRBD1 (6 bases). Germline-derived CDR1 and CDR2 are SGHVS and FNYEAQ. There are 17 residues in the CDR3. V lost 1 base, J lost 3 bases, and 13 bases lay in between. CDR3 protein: CASSLESGASYNSPLHF. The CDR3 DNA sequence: TGTGCCAGCAGCTTAGAATCAGGGGCAAGCTATAATTCACCCCTCCACTTT.

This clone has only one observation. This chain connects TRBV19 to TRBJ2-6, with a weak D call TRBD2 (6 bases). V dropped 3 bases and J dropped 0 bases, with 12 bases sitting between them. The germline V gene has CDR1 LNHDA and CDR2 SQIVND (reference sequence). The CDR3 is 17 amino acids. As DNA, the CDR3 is TGTGCCAGTAGTATTTTTAGCGGCACCTCTGGGGCCAACGTCCTGACTTTC. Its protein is CASSIFSGTSGANVLTF.

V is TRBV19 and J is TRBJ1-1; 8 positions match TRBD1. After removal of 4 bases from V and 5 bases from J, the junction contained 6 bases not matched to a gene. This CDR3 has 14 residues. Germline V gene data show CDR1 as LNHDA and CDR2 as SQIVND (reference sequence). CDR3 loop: CASSTRTGLTEAFF. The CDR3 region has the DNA TGTGCCAGTAGTACCCGGACAGGGTTGACTGAAGCTTTCTTT.

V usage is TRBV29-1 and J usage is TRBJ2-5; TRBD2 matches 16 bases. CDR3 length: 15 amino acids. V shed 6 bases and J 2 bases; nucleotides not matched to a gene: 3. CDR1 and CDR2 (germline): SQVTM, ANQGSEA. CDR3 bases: TGCAGCGTACAGGGACTAGCGGGGGGGCAAGAGACCCAGTACTTC. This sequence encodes CSVQGLAGGQETQYF.

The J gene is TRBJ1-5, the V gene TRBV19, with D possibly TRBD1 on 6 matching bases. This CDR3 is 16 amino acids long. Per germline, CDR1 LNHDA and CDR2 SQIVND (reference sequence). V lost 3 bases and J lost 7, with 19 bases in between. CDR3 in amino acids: CASSMGRDQGHQPQHF. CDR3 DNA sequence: TGTGCCAGTAGTATGGGCCGGGATCAGGGGCACCAGCCCCAGCATTTT.

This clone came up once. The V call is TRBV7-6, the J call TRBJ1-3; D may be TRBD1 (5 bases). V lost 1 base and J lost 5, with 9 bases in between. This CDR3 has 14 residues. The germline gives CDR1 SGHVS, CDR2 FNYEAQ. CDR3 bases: TGTGCCAGCAGCTTAGACAGGTCCAGAAACACCATATATTTT. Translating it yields CASSLDRSRNTIYF.

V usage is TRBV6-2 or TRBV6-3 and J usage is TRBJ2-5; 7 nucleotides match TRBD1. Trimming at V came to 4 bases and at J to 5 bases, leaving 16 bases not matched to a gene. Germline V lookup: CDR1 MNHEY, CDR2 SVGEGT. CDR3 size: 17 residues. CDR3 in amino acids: CASSSRVPGGKLETQYF. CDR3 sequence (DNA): TGTGCCAGCAGTTCCCGGGTCCCAGGGGGTAAGTTGGAGACCCAGTACTTC.

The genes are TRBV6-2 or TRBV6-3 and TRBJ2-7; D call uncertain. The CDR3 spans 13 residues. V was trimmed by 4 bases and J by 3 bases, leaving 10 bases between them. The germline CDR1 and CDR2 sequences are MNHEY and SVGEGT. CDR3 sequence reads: CASSFAGYYEQYF. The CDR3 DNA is TGTGCCAGCAGTTTCGCAGGATACTACGAGCAGTACTTC.

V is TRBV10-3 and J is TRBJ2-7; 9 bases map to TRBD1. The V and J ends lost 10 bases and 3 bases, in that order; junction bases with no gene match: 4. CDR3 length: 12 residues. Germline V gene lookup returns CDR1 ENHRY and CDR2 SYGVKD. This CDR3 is CATEGQGYEQYF. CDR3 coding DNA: TGTGCCACCGAGGGACAGGGCTACGAGCAGTACTTC.

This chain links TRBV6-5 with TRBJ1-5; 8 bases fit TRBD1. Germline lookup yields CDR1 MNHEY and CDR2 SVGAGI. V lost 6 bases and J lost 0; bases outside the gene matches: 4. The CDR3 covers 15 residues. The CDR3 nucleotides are TGTGCCAGCAGGAAACAGGGGGATAGCAATCAGCCCCAGCATTTT. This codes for CASRKQGDSNQPQHF.

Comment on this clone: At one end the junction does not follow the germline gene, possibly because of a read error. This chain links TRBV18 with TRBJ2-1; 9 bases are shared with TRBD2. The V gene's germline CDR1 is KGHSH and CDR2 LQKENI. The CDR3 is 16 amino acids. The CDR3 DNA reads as TGTGCCAGCCGATCCTCCGGGACTAGCTCCGACAATGAGCAGTTCTTC. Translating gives CASRSSGTSSDNEQFF.

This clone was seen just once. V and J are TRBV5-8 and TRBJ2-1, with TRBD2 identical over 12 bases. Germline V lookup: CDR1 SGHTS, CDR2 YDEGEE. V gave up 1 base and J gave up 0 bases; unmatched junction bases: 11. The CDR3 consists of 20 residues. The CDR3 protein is CASSLSGLAGFLSSYNEQFF. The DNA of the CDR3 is TGTGCCAGCAGCTTGTCCGGACTAGCGGGATTCCTGAGCTCCTACAATGAGCAGTTCTTC.

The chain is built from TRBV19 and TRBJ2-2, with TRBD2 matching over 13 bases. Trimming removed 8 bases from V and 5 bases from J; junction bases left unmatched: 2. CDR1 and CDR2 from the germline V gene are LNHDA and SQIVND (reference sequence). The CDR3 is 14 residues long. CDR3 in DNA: TGTGCCAGTGCGACTAGCGGGGGGACCGGGGAGCTGTTTTTT. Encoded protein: CASATSGGTGELFF.

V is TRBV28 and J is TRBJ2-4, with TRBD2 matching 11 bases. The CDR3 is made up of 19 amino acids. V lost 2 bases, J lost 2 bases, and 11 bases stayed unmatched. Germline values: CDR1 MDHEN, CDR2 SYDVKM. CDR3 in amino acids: CASSLGLAGGPRTKNIQYF. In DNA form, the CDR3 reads TGTGCCAGCAGTTTAGGGTTAGCGGGAGGGCCCCGAACCAAAAACATTCAGTACTTC.